The T cell receptor beta chain under discussion was sequenced for a study of shared clonotypes between healthy human individuals. In germline, CDR1 is LNHDA, CDR2 SQIVND (reference sequence). V shed 4 bases, J shed 7 bases, and the junction held 7 bases outside the gene matches. This CDR3 spans 16 amino acids. This clone appeared a single time. Its antigen is undetermined. Study results and limitations: Represented diversity (both genetic and exposure-history) was limited by the small number of donors. In general, naive subsets displayed greater estimated richness than memory subsets did.

Sequenced by immunoSEQ multiplex PCR; TCRdb stores in-frame clones only, minus some. Of approximately 2.3 million clones in the sample, more than 80% were seen once. The TCR was taken from a man aged 18 to 29 in good health. Some clones in this sample may be carry-over from other donors' samples. Source material: naive CD4+ T cells from PBMCs. Subset: CD45RA+ positively selected. The chain combines TRBV19 with TRBJ2-1; 13 nucleotides agree with TRBD2. CDR3: CASSRLAGGGRNEQFF. Written as DNA, the CDR3 is TGTGCCAGTAGTAGACTAGCGGGAGGAGGTAGGAATGAGCAGTTCTTC.